A selection of T cell receptor beta chains follows, all from one sample in a study of T cells in localized non-small cell lung cancer. TCRdb's table, derived via immunoSEQ multiplex PCR, lists solely in-frame clones and lacks some. The repertoire consists of 7,300 or so clones, with around 40% occurring once and the leading ten covering more than 6.5%. This material consisted of lung tumor tissue, taken before any cancer treatment. Source of these receptors: a man aged 40-75 years with stage III lung adenocarcinoma. Each CDR3 is given with its conserved first and last residue. A D gene is named only where the DNA matches it firmly. Clone sizes are given selectively: once, few, many, or a class where the clone is expanded.

j_call: TRBJ1-1; clone_size: .; v_call: TRBV19; d_call: .; cdr3_nt: TGTGCCAGTAGTAATCAGGCCCTGGGCACTGAAGCTTTCTTT; cdr3_aa: CASSNQALGTEAFF
j_call: TRBJ2-7; clone_size: .; v_call: TRBV19; d_call: .; cdr3_nt: TGTGCCAGTAGTATCGGGAAAGCGCAGTACTTC; cdr3_aa: CASSIGKAQYF
j_call: TRBJ1-1; clone_size: few; v_call: TRBV19; d_call: TRBD1; cdr3_nt: TGTGCCAGTAGTGCCGGACAGGCGGGGGCTGAAGCTTTCTTT; cdr3_aa: CASSAGQAGAEAFF
j_call: TRBJ1-1; clone_size: .; v_call: TRBV4-3; d_call: .; cdr3_nt: TGCGCCAGCAGCCAAGACGGGAACACTGAAGCTTTCTTT; cdr3_aa: CASSQDGNTEAFF
j_call: TRBJ2-5; clone_size: .; v_call: TRBV14; d_call: .; cdr3_nt: TGTGCCAGCAGCCAAGTTGGGGCACCCCGGGGGGAGACCCAGTACTTC; cdr3_aa: CASSQVGAPRGETQYF
j_call: TRBJ2-3; clone_size: few; v_call: TRBV9; d_call: .; cdr3_nt: TGTGCCAGCAGCCCCCGGTCTGGGACCACAGATACGCAGTATTTT; cdr3_aa: CASSPRSGTTDTQYF
j_call: TRBJ2-2; clone_size: .; v_call: TRBV11-3; d_call: .; cdr3_nt: TGTGCCAGCAGCCAACTCACCCTAGTATCCGGGGAGCTGTTTTTT; cdr3_aa: CASSQLTLVSGELFF
j_call: TRBJ2-3; clone_size: .; v_call: TRBV30; d_call: .; cdr3_nt: TGTGCCTGGAGTGTATCAGGTCCCACAGATACGCAGTATTTT; cdr3_aa: CAWSVSGPTDTQYF
j_call: TRBJ2-1; clone_size: medium-sized; v_call: TRBV29-1; d_call: .; cdr3_nt: TGCAGCGTGAGCGAAGTAGGCAATGAGCAGTTCTTC; cdr3_aa: CSVSEVGNEQFF
j_call: TRBJ1-5; clone_size: few; v_call: TRBV7-2; d_call: .; cdr3_nt: TGTGCCAGCAGGTTCGGGCCTGACCAGCCCCAGCATTTT; cdr3_aa: CASRFGPDQPQHF
j_call: TRBJ2-7; clone_size: few; v_call: TRBV7-2; d_call: .; cdr3_nt: TGTGCCAGCAGCTCGCCGGACAGTTCGGGGCAGTACTTC; cdr3_aa: CASSSPDSSGQYF
j_call: TRBJ1-6; clone_size: .; v_call: TRBV23-1; d_call: TRBD1; cdr3_nt: TGCGCCAGCAGTCCAGGGACAGGGGTGAGGTCACCCCTCCACTTT; cdr3_aa: CASSPGTGVRSPLHF
j_call: TRBJ1-1; clone_size: .; v_call: TRBV9; d_call: .; cdr3_nt: TGTGCCAGCAGTGGACAGCTGAACACTGAAGCTTTCTTT; cdr3_aa: CASSGQLNTEAFF
j_call: TRBJ1-6; clone_size: .; v_call: TRBV6-8; d_call: .; cdr3_nt: TGTGCCAGCAGTACCTCGAGCAGGGGACTTAATTCACCCCTCCACTTT; cdr3_aa: CASSTSSRGLNSPLHF
j_call: TRBJ1-6; clone_size: .; v_call: TRBV5-1; d_call: TRBD1; cdr3_nt: TGCGCCAGCAGAGCCGGGACAGGGGTATCACCCCTCCACTTT; cdr3_aa: CASRAGTGVSPLHF
j_call: TRBJ2-2; clone_size: few; v_call: TRBV7-4; d_call: TRBD1; cdr3_nt: TGTGCCAGCAGCTCCGGTACCGGGACAGGGGGCATGACCGGGGAGCTGTTTTTT; cdr3_aa: CASSSGTGTGGMTGELFF
j_call: TRBJ1-3; clone_size: .; v_call: TRBV4-1; d_call: .; cdr3_nt: TGCGCCAGCAGTAGGGATTATAGCTCTGGAAACACCATATATTTT; cdr3_aa: CASSRDYSSGNTIYF
j_call: TRBJ1-1; clone_size: .; v_call: TRBV11-3; d_call: .; cdr3_nt: TGTGCCAGCAATAGACCGGCCCAAGGTAACACTGAAGCTTTCTTT; cdr3_aa: CASNRPAQGNTEAFF
j_call: TRBJ2-6; clone_size: medium-sized; v_call: TRBV19; d_call: .; cdr3_nt: TGTGCCAGTAGTATCTCTGGGGCCAACGTCCTGACTTTC; cdr3_aa: CASSISGANVLTF
j_call: TRBJ2-2; clone_size: .; v_call: TRBV14; d_call: TRBD2; cdr3_nt: TGTGCCAGCAGCCCGCGGACTAGTTACACCGGGGAGCTGTTTTTT; cdr3_aa: CASSPRTSYTGELFF
j_call: TRBJ2-3; clone_size: .; v_call: TRBV19; d_call: TRBD2; cdr3_nt: TGTGCCACTCAGCGGGACGCAGATACGCAGTATTTT; cdr3_aa: CATQRDADTQYF
j_call: TRBJ2-7; clone_size: .; v_call: TRBV7-6; d_call: TRBD2; cdr3_nt: TGTGCCAGCAGTCCGGGACTAGCGGGGGGCTACGAGCAGTACTTC; cdr3_aa: CASSPGLAGGYEQYF
j_call: TRBJ2-1; clone_size: .; v_call: TRBV11-3; d_call: TRBD2; cdr3_nt: TGTGCCAGCAGCTCCCTGAACGGGGGGGCTTACAATGAGCAGTTCTTC; cdr3_aa: CASSSLNGGAYNEQFF